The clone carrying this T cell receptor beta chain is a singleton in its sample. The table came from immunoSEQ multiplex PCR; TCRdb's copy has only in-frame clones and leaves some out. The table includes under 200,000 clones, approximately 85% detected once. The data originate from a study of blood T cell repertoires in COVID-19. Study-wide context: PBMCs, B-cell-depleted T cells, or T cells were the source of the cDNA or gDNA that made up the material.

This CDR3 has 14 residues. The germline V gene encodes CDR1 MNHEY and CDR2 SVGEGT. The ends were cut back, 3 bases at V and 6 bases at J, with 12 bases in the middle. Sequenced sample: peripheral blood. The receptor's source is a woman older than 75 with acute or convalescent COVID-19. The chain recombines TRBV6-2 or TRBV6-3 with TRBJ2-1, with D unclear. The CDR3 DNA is TGTGCCAGCAGTTATCTCCGGGTTGGCAATGAGCAGTTCTTC. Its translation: CASSYLRVGNEQFF.